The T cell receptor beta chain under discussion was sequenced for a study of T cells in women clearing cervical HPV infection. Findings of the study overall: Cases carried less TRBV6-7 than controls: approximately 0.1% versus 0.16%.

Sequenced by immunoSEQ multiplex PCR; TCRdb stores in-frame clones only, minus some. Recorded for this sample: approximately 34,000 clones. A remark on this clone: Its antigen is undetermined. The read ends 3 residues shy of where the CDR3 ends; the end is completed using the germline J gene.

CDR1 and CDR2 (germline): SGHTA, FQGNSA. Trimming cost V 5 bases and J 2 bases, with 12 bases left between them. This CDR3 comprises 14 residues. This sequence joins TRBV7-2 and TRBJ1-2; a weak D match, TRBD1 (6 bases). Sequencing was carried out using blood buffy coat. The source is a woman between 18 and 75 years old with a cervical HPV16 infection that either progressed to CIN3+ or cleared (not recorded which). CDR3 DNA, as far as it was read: TGTGCCAGCAGCCCCCTCGGACAGAACTATGGC. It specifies CASSPLGQNYG. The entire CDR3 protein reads CASSPLGQNYGYTF.